The following is a TCR beta chain sequence with its context. Its antigen is not yet known. No quality values exist for individual bases; no much larger clone is one base distant. This sample is part of a study of blood T cell repertoires in COVID-19 (TCRdb year 2020). Regarding the complete study: The collaborator samples originated in the United States, Italy and Spain and spanned the acute and convalescent phases of COVID-19. Nearly every sample came with metadata listing a de-identified subject ID, COVID-19 status, age in years and sex. The samples were drawn from the first 160 participants of the ongoing ImmuneRACE study and from about 1,200 subjects provided by 6 global collaborators. Where available, HLA class I and class II types were taken from metadata supplied by the sample provider and were not determined by assay-based typing. The repertoires were released in a freely available public database meant as a resource for research on the immune response to SARS-CoV-2. Deeply sampled blood TCRbeta repertoires from subjects exposed to, actively infected with, or recovered from COVID-19 were included in the dataset. The prospective study material was composed of cDNA or gDNA derived from T cells, B-cell-depleted T cells, or PBMCs. Broader findings and caveats from the paper: The quantity of clinical and demographic metadata differed by source and by participant and was supplied without curation.

In the prospective study, participants were about 18 to 90 years old, resided in about two dozen geographic areas of the United States, and were enrolled through a virtual design. To assign participants to cohorts, the prospective study relied on clinical history that participants themselves reported in a screening survey and a study questionnaire. For ImmuneRACE Cohort 3, a participant was defined as recovered based on two consecutive negative NP/OP PCR tests, clearance by a healthcare professional, or resolution of symptoms. Mobile phlebotomists in the prospective study collected whole blood, serum and a nasopharyngeal or oropharyngeal swab from every participant. Over a roughly 2-month period, participants in the prospective study had the option of providing additional blood draws and questionnaires. Before DNA extraction, prospective study blood samples were shipped either frozen or at room temperature.

TCRbeta CDR3 regions were amplified from genomic DNA by means of the immunoSEQ Assay, a bias-controlled multiplex PCR. In the original analysis: Within the assay, amplification of reference gene primers was used to estimate how many nucleated cells each sample contained. To quantify the absolute abundance of each unique TCRbeta CDR3 rearrangement, sequence reads were collapsed and filtered. Productive Simpson clonality was computed per sample as the square root of Simpson's diversity index over productive rearrangements. The immuneACCESS repertoire file appears here via TCRdb, limited to in-frame rearrangements. These files lack a portion of the clones; in checked studies, under half of the deficit traces to unresolved V genes, and the cause of the others is not known. The D gene and trimming were derived from the DNA, and the V and J assignments and clone size from that table. The sample table holds more than 250,000 clones, of which around 87% were seen once. Approximately 5.3% of the sample belongs to the ten largest clones.

Sequenced input: PBMCs or T cells enriched from blood (not recorded which). This TCR derives from a woman aged 30 to 39 who had recovered from COVID-19.

Here is the DNA: TGTGCCAGTAGTGTAACCCGACAGGACAGGGGGAGCAATCAGCCCCAGCATTTT. Its protein product is CASSVTRQDRGSNQPQHF. This receptor chain uses TRBV19 and TRBJ1-5; TRBD1 aligns with 10 central bases. The germline V gene (reference sequence) sets CDR1 to LNHDA and CDR2 to SQIVND. V has 5 bases trimmed and J has 1 base trimmed; junction bases matching no gene number 11. CDR3 length: 18 amino acids, cysteine to phenylalanine. Of all the DNA, just the CDR3 is kept, 54 bases in frame from base 1.